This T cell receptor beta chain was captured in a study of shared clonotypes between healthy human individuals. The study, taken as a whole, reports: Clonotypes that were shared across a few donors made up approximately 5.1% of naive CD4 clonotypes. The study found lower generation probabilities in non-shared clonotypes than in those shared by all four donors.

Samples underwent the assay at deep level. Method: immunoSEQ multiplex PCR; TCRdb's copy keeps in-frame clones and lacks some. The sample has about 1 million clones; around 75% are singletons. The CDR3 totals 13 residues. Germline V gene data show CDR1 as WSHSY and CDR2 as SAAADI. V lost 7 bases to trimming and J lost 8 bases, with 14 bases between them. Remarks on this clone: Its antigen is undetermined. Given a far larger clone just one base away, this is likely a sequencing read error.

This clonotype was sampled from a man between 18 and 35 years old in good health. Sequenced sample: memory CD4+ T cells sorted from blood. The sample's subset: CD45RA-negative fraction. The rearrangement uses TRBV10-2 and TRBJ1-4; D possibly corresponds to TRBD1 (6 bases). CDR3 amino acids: CASNPGVREKLFF. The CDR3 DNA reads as TGCGCCAGCAACCCAGGGGTTCGAGAAAAACTGTTTTTT.